These T cell receptor beta chains were read from a single sample in a study of cytomegalovirus exposure and HLA in healthy donors. Repertoires were generated with immunoSEQ multiplex PCR, while TCRdb's copy carries only in-frame clones and drops some. The top ten clones hold over 2% of a sample with roughly 140,000 clones, around 70% of them seen once. The sequencing input was PBMCs. These receptor sequences come from a man aged 40-49 years in good health and CMV-seronegative. Both conserved end residues are part of each CDR3. The D gene is left open where the match is weak. Where a row states a size, it is once, few, many or the class of an expanded clone; other rows omit it.

d_call	v_call	clone_size	j_call	cdr3_nt	cdr3_aa
TRBD2	TRBV2	.	TRBJ2-3	TGTGCCAGCAAACTAGCGAGCACAGATACGCAGTATTTT	CASKLASTDTQYF
TRBD2	TRBV7-8	.	TRBJ2-3	TGTGCCAGCAGCTTAGCGGGAGGGGCCGGGGGTACGCAGTATTTT	CASSLAGGAGGTQYF
.	TRBV9	.	TRBJ2-7	TGTGCCAGCAGCGCAAGACAGATTCCCTACGAGCAGTACTTC	CASSARQIPYEQYF
TRBD2	TRBV5-1	.	TRBJ2-1	TGCGCCAGCAGCCCGCGGGAGGGCCCCTACAATGAGCAGTTCTTC	CASSPREGPYNEQFF
TRBD2	TRBV4-1	.	TRBJ2-7	TGCGCCAGCAGCCAAGAGGGAGCGGGGGTTATCTCCTACGAGCAGTACTTC	CASSQEGAGVISYEQYF
.	TRBV2	.	TRBJ1-2	TGTGCCAGCAGTGAAAGCGCGGGCTATGGCTACACCTTC	CASSESAGYGYTF
TRBD2	TRBV9	.	TRBJ2-3	TGTGCCAGCAGCGCTCAGCGGGGGGGAATAGATACGCAGTATTTT	CASSAQRGGIDTQYF
TRBD1	TRBV6-1	.	TRBJ2-7	TGTGCCAGCAGGGGACAGGGGACCGACGAGCAGTACTTC	CASRGQGTDEQYF
TRBD1	TRBV5-4	once	TRBJ2-7	TGTGCCAGCAGCCCGACGACAGGGCCCTACGAGCAGTACTTC	CASSPTTGPYEQYF
.	TRBV7-8	few	TRBJ1-5	TGTGCCAGCAGGTCCGGGTACAGCAATCAGCCCCAGCATTTT	CASRSGYSNQPQHF
TRBD2	TRBV7-6	.	TRBJ2-7	TGTGCCAGCAGCCCGGACCCTCTAGCGGGGGACTACGAGCAGTACTTC	CASSPDPLAGDYEQYF
TRBD2	TRBV7-2	.	TRBJ2-2	TGTGCCAGCAGCTTTCTAGCGGGAGGGCCCACCGGGGAGCTGTTTTTT	CASSFLAGGPTGELFF
TRBD1	TRBV6-5	.	TRBJ1-2	TGTGCCAGCAGTTCAGGGGGTGGCTACACCTTC	CASSSGGGYTF
.	TRBV7-8	few	TRBJ1-1	TGTGCCAGCAGCTTTACAGGGCGGACTGAAGCTTTCTTT	CASSFTGRTEAFF
.	TRBV5-1	.	TRBJ2-2	TGCGCCAGCAACCCCACCGGGATCACCGGGGAGCTGTTTTTT	CASNPTGITGELFF
.	TRBV19	.	TRBJ1-3	TGTGCCAGTATCTCCTCCGACTCGGGAAACACCATATATTTT	CASISSDSGNTIYF
.	TRBV4-1	.	TRBJ1-3	TGCGCCAGCAGCCAAGGGCCAGGCTACTCTGGAAACACCATATATTTT	CASSQGPGYSGNTIYF
TRBD1	TRBV19	few	TRBJ1-5	TGTGCCAGTAGTATGCGCAGGGGGCATCAGCCCCAGCATTTT	CASSMRRGHQPQHF
TRBD2	TRBV5-1	.	TRBJ2-5	TGCGCCAGCAGCACGAGGACTAGCGGGAGCCAAGAGACCCAGTACTTC	CASSTRTSGSQETQYF
.	TRBV5-1	few	TRBJ2-1	TGCGCCAGCCGAGGGGGGACTACCCAGTCCCATGAGCAGTTCTTC	CASRGGTTQSHEQFF
.	TRBV28	.	TRBJ2-5	TGTGCCAGCAGCCCCCAGGTGGGAGTGTTTGAGACCCAGTACTTC	CASSPQVGVFETQYF
.	TRBV7-6	.	TRBJ2-5	TGTGCCAGCAGCTTATCGGGCGGGACAGAGACCCAGTACTTC	CASSLSGGTETQYF
.	TRBV28	.	TRBJ1-2	.	CASSFGPGINYGYTF
TRBD2	TRBV5-1	.	TRBJ2-1	TGCGCCAGCAGCTTGGCCGGTAGCGGGAAGAATGAGCAGTTCTTC	CASSLAGSGKNEQFF
TRBD1	TRBV19	few	TRBJ2-1	TGTGCCAGTAGTATAGATCTATCCCCCGGACAGGGGGGGAGGAGCTCCTACAATGAGCAGTTCTTC	CASSIDLSPGQGGRSSYNEQFF
.	TRBV6-1	.	TRBJ2-2	TGTGCCAGCATCGGGGCGGGGCGAGCGGAGCTGTTTTTT	CASIGAGRAELFF
TRBD2	TRBV7-6	once	TRBJ2-1	TGTGCCAGCAGCTTGGGCGGGAGTAGTGGTGAGCAGTTCTTC	CASSLGGSSGEQFF
TRBD1	TRBV7-9	.	TRBJ1-4	TGTGCCAGCAGCCCCCAGGACAGGGCGAATGGTGAAAAACTGTTTTTT	CASSPQDRANGEKLFF
TRBD1	TRBV9	few	TRBJ2-7	TGTGCCAGCAGCGTCACAGGGGGCGCGGCATACGAGCAGTACTTC	CASSVTGGAAYEQYF
TRBD1	TRBV4-1	.	TRBJ1-5	TGCGCCAGCAGCGACAGGGGGCCAAGCAATCAGCCCCAGCATTTT	CASSDRGPSNQPQHF
.	TRBV11-2	.	TRBJ1-1	TGTGCCAGCAGCATAAATAGGGGGAACACTGAAGCTTTCTTT	CASSINRGNTEAFF
TRBD1	TRBV19	.	TRBJ1-2	TGTGCCAGTAGTACGGGGACAGACGGTGGCTACACCTTC	CASSTGTDGGYTF
.	TRBV28	.	TRBJ2-7	TGTGCCATAAACCGGTCGAGGGCTCCAAGAGACGAGCAGTACTTC	CAINRSRAPRDEQYF
.	TRBV7-6	.	TRBJ2-2	TGTGCCAGCAGCCCTATGACCGGGGAGCTGTTTTTT	CASSPMTGELFF
.	TRBV27	.	TRBJ1-5	TGTGCCAGCAGTTCGGTGCTTGGCAATCAGCCCCAGCATTTT	CASSSVLGNQPQHF
TRBD1	TRBV29-1	.	TRBJ1-4	TGCAGCGTTGATGCAGGGGGAAATGAAAAACTGTTTTTT	CSVDAGGNEKLFF
.	TRBV28	.	TRBJ1-4	TGTGCCAGCAGTTTTGGAGGGCTACCTAATGAAAAACTGTTTTTT	CASSFGGLPNEKLFF
.	TRBV19	.	TRBJ1-1	TGTGCCAGTAGTATCCGTGCAGGGAAAGGGAACACTGAAGCTTTCTTT	CASSIRAGKGNTEAFF
.	TRBV7-8	once	TRBJ1-1	TGTGCCAGCAGCTTATCAGGGCCACATGAAGCTTTCTTT	CASSLSGPHEAFF
TRBD1	TRBV19	.	TRBJ2-5	TGTGCCAGTAGTAGGGCTACAGGGGTCGAGCGAGAGACCCAGTACTTC	CASSRATGVERETQYF
TRBD1	TRBV2	.	TRBJ2-2	TGTGCCAGCAGCGCCGACAGGGATAGTACCGGGGAGCTGTTTTTT	CASSADRDSTGELFF
TRBD1	TRBV5-4	.	TRBJ2-7	TGTGCCAGCAGCGCTGGACAGGAAATCTCCTACGAGCAGTACTTC	CASSAGQEISYEQYF